This TCR beta chain was observed in a study of shared clonotypes between healthy human individuals. CDR3 length: 15 residues. V trimming: 3 bases; J trimming: 6 bases; junction bases outside the gene matches: 9. Germline values: CDR1 SEHNR, CDR2 FQNEAQ (reference sequence). TCRdb's table, derived via immunoSEQ multiplex PCR, lists solely in-frame clones and lacks some. The sample has around 2,000,000 clones, less than 95% seen once. Naive CD8 populations comprised CD45RO-negative cells positively selected for CCR7, excluding terminally differentiated effector memory CD45RA+ cells. This sequence originates from a man aged 18 to 30 in good health. The chain recombines TRBV7-9 with TRBJ2-7; 9 bases align to TRBD1. The specimen was naive CD8+ T cells sorted from blood. Written as DNA, the CDR3 is TGTGCCAGCAGCTTTGGACAGGGGAGCCACTCCGAGCAGTACTTC. The encoded protein is CASSFGQGSHSEQYF.